The 24 T cell receptor beta chains in this list originate from one sample, sequenced in a study of blood T cell repertoires in COVID-19. TCRdb's table, derived via immunoSEQ multiplex PCR, lists solely in-frame clones and lacks some. The sample records fewer than 500,000 clones, roughly 90% being singletons. The sample was peripheral blood. These receptors were taken from a woman under 40 with acute or convalescent COVID-19.

The chain links TRBV29-1 to TRBJ2-7, with a possible D match to TRBD2 (5 bases). This CDR3 comprises 15 residues. V lost 3 bases and J lost 0, with 15 bases in between. In germline, CDR1 is SQVTM, CDR2 ANQGSEA. In DNA, the CDR3 is TGCAGCGTTGACTCCGCGGGTTCGAGCTCCTACGAGCAGTACTTC. Translation: CSVDSAGSSSYEQYF.

V and J are TRBV6-5 and TRBJ2-3; the match to TRBD2 covers 11 bases. Trimming removed 11 bases from V and 3 bases from J; junction bases left unmatched: 10. The CDR3 has 15 residues. The germline gives CDR1 MNHEY, CDR2 SVGAGI. Here the CDR3 reads CAGGRTSGGTDTQYF. The CDR3 DNA reads TGTGCCGGTGGACGAACTAGCGGGGGAACAGATACGCAGTATTTT.

The J gene is TRBJ1-1, the V gene TRBV5-1, with 9 positions matching TRBD1. The germline gives CDR1 SGHRS, CDR2 YFSETQ. The V and J ends lost 4 bases and 4 bases, in that order; junction bases with no gene match: 5. The CDR3 loop spans 14 amino acids. The CDR3 nucleotides are TGCGCCAGCAGCCCCGGGACAGGGACCACTGAAGCTTTCTTT. As protein: CASSPGTGTTEAFF. Supplemented by reference TRBV5-1 and TRBJ1-1, the full variable domain reads KAGVTQTPRYLIKTRGQQVTLSCSPISGHRSVSWYQQTPGQGLQFLFEYFSETQRNKGNFPGRFSGRQFSNSRSEMNVSTLELGDSALYLCASSPGTGTTEAFFGQGTRLTVV.

The V gene is TRBV7-8, the J gene TRBJ1-1; D not certain. Trimming took 3 bases from V and 1 from J, leaving 6 bases between them. Germline V CDR1 and CDR2: SGHVS, FQNEAQ. The CDR3 is 13 amino acids. The CDR3 loop reads CASSFGWNTEAFF. The CDR3 DNA reads TGTGCCAGCAGCTTCGGGTGGAACACTGAAGCTTTCTTT.

The chain recombines TRBV6-6 with TRBJ2-1; 10 nucleotides line up with TRBD1. This CDR3 is 15 amino acids long. The germline V gene has CDR1 MNHNY and CDR2 SVGAGI (reference sequence). The V gene end was trimmed by 8 bases and the J gene end by 7 bases; junction bases not matched to a gene: 11. CDR3 residues: CASRLGGQGFNEQFF. The CDR3 DNA is TGTGCCAGCCGGTTGGGGGGACAGGGGTTTAATGAGCAGTTCTTC.

J is TRBJ2-1 and V is TRBV5-1, with 7 bases identical to TRBD1. The germline CDR1 and CDR2 sequences are SGHRS and YFSETQ. The length of the CDR3 is 13 residues. Trimming removed 4 bases from V and 6 bases from J; junction bases left unmatched: 4. CDR3 region: CASSRYRGNEQFF. The CDR3 nucleotides read TGCGCCAGCAGCCGCTACAGGGGCAATGAGCAGTTCTTC.

This clone was seen a few times. This sample also contains other DNA sequences that code for the same CDR3. V usage is TRBV5-1 and J usage is TRBJ2-3; 9 bases are shared with TRBD1. The junction had 10 bases not matched to a gene; V was cut back by 4 bases and J by 4 bases. The CDR3 is 16 residues long. CDR1 and CDR2 from the germline V gene are SGHRS and YFSETQ. The CDR3 sequence is CASSLWTGEGSDTQYF. The CDR3 coding sequence is TGCGCCAGCAGCCTCTGGACAGGGGAGGGGTCAGATACGCAGTATTTT. Supplemented by reference TRBV5-1 and TRBJ2-3, the full variable domain reads KAGVTQTPRYLIKTRGQQVTLSCSPISGHRSVSWYQQTPGQGLQFLFEYFSETQRNKGNFPGRFSGRQFSNSRSEMNVSTLELGDSALYLCASSLWTGEGSDTQYFGPGTRLTVL.

The chain employs TRBV9 and TRBJ2-2, with 9 bases lining up with TRBD1. V was clipped by 5 bases and J by 4 bases; unmatched bases: 6. The CDR3 covers 15 residues. The germline gives CDR1 SGDLS, CDR2 YYNGEE. CDR3 region: CASSGGTGTTGELFF. The CDR3 nucleotides read TGTGCCAGCAGTGGGGGGACAGGGACCACCGGGGAGCTGTTTTTT.

This sequence joins TRBV11-2 and TRBJ2-6; 9 bases agree with TRBD1. After removal of 6 bases from V and 0 bases from J, the junction contained 9 bases not matched to a gene. The germline CDR1 and CDR2 sequences are SGHAT and FQNNGV. The CDR3 length is 18 residues. The CDR3 DNA sequence: TGTGCCAGCAGATCCCCCGGGACAGGGCTCTCTGGGGCCAACGTCCTGACTTTC. Translated, it gives CASRSPGTGLSGANVLTF.

The chain recombines TRBV5-4 with TRBJ2-1, with D possibly TRBD1 on 6 matching bases. CDR3 size: 15 residues. Trimming stripped 0 bases from V and 2 bases from J, with 9 bases between. Germline assignment: CDR1 SGHNT and CDR2 YYREEE (reference sequence). Here the CDR3 DNA reads TGTGCCAGCAGCTTGGACAGGGACACCTACAATGAGCAGTTCTTC. This codes for CASSLDRDTYNEQFF.

This sequence joins TRBV3-1 (or the pseudogene TRBV3-2) and TRBJ1-3; D is uncertain. The CDR3 contains 15 residues. Germline CDR1 and CDR2: LGHDT and YNNKEL (reference sequence). V lost 4 bases, J lost 2 bases, and 12 bases lay in between. CDR3 loop: CASSPPGGPGNTIYF. The CDR3 DNA follows: TGTGCCAGCAGCCCCCCGGGAGGGCCTGGAAACACCATATATTTT.

The chain has TRBV28 and TRBJ1-5; no clear D. CDR3 length equals 11 residues. Germline V gene data show CDR1 as MDHEN and CDR2 as SYDVKM. The V end was cut by 3 bases, the J end by 8 bases, with 5 bases between. The CDR3 region is CASSFLEPQHF. The DNA for the CDR3 is TGTGCCAGCAGTTTCTTAGAGCCCCAGCATTTT.

The rearrangement uses TRBV9 and TRBJ2-3; TRBD1 aligns across 7 bases. CDR3 length: 16 amino acids. Germline CDR1 SGDLS, CDR2 YYNGEE. Trimming cost V 3 bases and J 0 bases; bases outside gene matches: 7. This CDR3 reads CASSDRGSTSTDTQYF. The CDR3 DNA is TGTGCCAGCAGCGACAGGGGCTCCACTAGCACAGATACGCAGTATTTT.

The chain recombines TRBV18 with TRBJ1-2; D perhaps matches TRBD1 (5 bases). The length of the CDR3 is 15 residues. CDR1 and CDR2 (germline): KGHSH, LQKENI. Trimming took off 4 bases at V and 2 bases at J, with 14 bases between the two ends. The CDR3 nucleotides are TGTGCCAGCTCACAAACGCAGGGATCGAACTATGGCTACACCTTC. Translation: CASSQTQGSNYGYTF.

This chain uses TRBV28 with TRBJ2-5, with D perhaps matching TRBD2 (6 bases). The V and J ends lost 3 bases and 2 bases respectively, with 22 bases between them. Germline V lookup: CDR1 MDHEN, CDR2 SYDVKM. This CDR3 spans 18 amino acids. The CDR3 here is CASSFMGGYTTLQETQYF. The CDR3 DNA sequence: TGTGCCAGCAGTTTTATGGGGGGTTACACGACCCTGCAAGAGACCCAGTACTTC.

The chain couples TRBV4-1 to TRBJ1-6, with D tentatively TRBD1 (5 bases). This CDR3 spans 17 amino acids. Germline V CDR1 and CDR2: MGHRA, YSYEKL. V was trimmed by 0 bases and J by 8 bases, leaving 17 bases between them. CDR3 DNA sequence: TGCGCCAGCAGCCAAGAAGCGGGAGGGGCGTTATATTCACCCCTCCACTTT. Translated, it gives CASSQEAGGALYSPLHF.

V and J are TRBV14 and TRBJ2-1, with 7 bases matching TRBD2. With V trimmed by 3 bases and J by 7 bases, 12 bases remained unmatched. CDR3 length: 16 residues. Germline V gene sequence: CDR1 SGHDN, CDR2 FVKESK. The CDR3 sequence: CASSHFGTKMWNEQFF. DNA of the CDR3: TGTGCCAGCAGCCATTTCGGGACTAAAATGTGGAATGAGCAGTTCTTC.

The gene calls are TRBV18 and TRBJ2-3, with 10 bases fitting TRBD2. Trimming removed 0 bases from V and 2 bases from J; junction bases left unmatched: 5. The CDR3 is 17 residues long. Germline loops: CDR1 KGHSH, CDR2 LQKENI. CDR3 residues: CASSPPSSGGATDTQYF. CDR3 bases: TGTGCCAGCTCACCACCCTCGAGCGGGGGGGCCACAGATACGCAGTATTTT.

The chain has TRBV4-1 and TRBJ2-3, with TRBD1 matching 11 bases. Germline-derived CDR1 and CDR2 are MGHRA and YSYEKL. The CDR3 runs 16 residues. The trim removed 4 bases at V and 0 bases at J, leaving 3 bases unmatched. The CDR3 region is CASSPGTGGSTDTQYF. The CDR3 DNA sequence: TGCGCCAGCAGCCCAGGGACAGGGGGAAGCACAGATACGCAGTATTTT.

V gene TRBV28 combines with J gene TRBJ1-5, with TRBD1 matching 9 bases. Germline CDR1 is MDHEN and CDR2 is SYDVKM. This CDR3 region has 14 residues. Unmatched junction bases numbered 7, after V lost 7 bases and J lost 6 bases. CDR3 loop: CASIRDRVTQPQHF. The CDR3 bases are TGTGCCAGCATACGGGACAGGGTAACTCAGCCCCAGCATTTT.

This clone was seen only a few times. The rearrangement uses TRBV7-8 and TRBJ1-2; 8 positions match TRBD1. Germline V gives CDR1 SGHVS, CDR2 FQNEAQ. With V trimmed by 5 bases and J by 3 bases, 14 bases remained unmatched. The CDR3 loop spans 17 amino acids. The CDR3 bases are TGTGCCAGCAGCCCTCGGGCCCCAGGGGGCGCGGACTATGGCTACACCTTC. This encodes CASSPRAPGGADYGYTF. The full variable domain, in which reference TRBV7-8 and TRBJ1-2 provide the parts outside the CDR3, is GAGVSQSPRYKVAKRGQDVALRCDPISGHVSLFWYQQALGQGPEFLTYFQNEAQLDKSGLPSDRFFAERPEGSVSTLKIQRTQQEDSAVYLCASSPRAPGGADYGYTFGSGTRLTVV.

The chain uses TRBV18 and TRBJ2-1; 14 bases match TRBD2. Germline V CDR1 and CDR2: KGHSH, LQKENI. The J segment lost 6 bases and the V segment lost 3 bases, leaving 10 bases of the junction unmatched. This CDR3 has 18 residues. The CDR3 loop is CASSPQTTGTSGSNEQFF. The DNA of the CDR3 is TGTGCCAGCTCACCCCAGACAACCGGGACTAGCGGGAGCAATGAGCAGTTCTTC.

V is TRBV5-4 and J is TRBJ2-2, with D maybe TRBD1 (5 bases). The CDR3 has 17 amino acids. Trimming removed 0 bases at V and 0 bases at J, with 12 bases between. Per germline, CDR1 SGHNT and CDR2 YYREEE (reference sequence). CDR3 sequence (DNA): TGTGCCAGCAGCTTGGAGGGGTGGACGTCGAACACCGGGGAGCTGTTTTTT. Amino acid sequence: CASSLEGWTSNTGELFF.

The gene calls are TRBV28 and TRBJ2-6, with TRBD1 matching over 8 bases. The J segment lost 1 base and the V segment lost 5 bases, leaving 7 bases of the junction unmatched. CDR1 and CDR2 from the germline V gene are MDHEN and SYDVKM. The CDR3 has 17 residues. Here the CDR3 reads CASSPLNRGSGANVLTF. In nucleotides, the CDR3 is TGTGCCAGCAGTCCCCTCAACAGGGGGTCTGGGGCCAACGTCCTGACTTTC.